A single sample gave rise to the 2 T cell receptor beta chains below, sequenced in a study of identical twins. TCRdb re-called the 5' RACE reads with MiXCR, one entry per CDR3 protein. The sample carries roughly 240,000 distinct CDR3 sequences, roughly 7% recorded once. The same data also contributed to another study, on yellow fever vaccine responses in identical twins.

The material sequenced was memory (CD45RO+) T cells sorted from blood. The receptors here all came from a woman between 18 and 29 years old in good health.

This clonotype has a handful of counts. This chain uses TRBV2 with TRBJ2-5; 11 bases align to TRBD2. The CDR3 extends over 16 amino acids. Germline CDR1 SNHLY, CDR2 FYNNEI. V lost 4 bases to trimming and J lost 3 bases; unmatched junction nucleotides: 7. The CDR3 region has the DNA TGTGCCAGCAGTGTATTAGCGGGAGGGTACGAAGAGACCCAGTACTTC. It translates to CASSVLAGGYEETQYF.

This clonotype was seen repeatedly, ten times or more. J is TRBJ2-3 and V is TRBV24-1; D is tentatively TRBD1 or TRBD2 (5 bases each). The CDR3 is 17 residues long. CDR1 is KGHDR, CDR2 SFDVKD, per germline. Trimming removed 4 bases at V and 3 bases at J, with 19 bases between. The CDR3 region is CATSDIRSAWGTDTQYF. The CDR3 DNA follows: TGTGCCACCAGTGACATTAGGTCAGCGTGGGGGACAGATACGCAGTATTTT.